This T cell receptor beta chain was captured in a study of blood T cells in healthy people across ages. Trimming removed 2 bases at V and 1 base at J, with 14 bases between. The CDR3 consists of 16 residues. The amount of total RNA extracted per sample was at least 6 micrograms. Comments on this clonotype: Its antigen is not identified. This may come from a read error, since a much larger clone is one base off.

The second PCR ran roughly 6 to 11 cycles with a sample-barcoded 5' primer and J-beta primers. TCRdb used MiXCR to reprocess the 5' RACE reads, holding one entry per CDR3 protein. Of some 940,000 distinct CDR3 sequences listed, 29% are singletons. Notes on the study in general: Unsorted PBMCs blocked a conclusive comparison of naive and antigen-experienced cells.

These data are also associated with another study on T cells of mothers and their children. That investigation notes: Related mother-child pairs showed slightly higher but non-significant overlap than unrelated pairs.

The TCR comes from a woman aged 40-49 years in good health. J is TRBJ1-2 and V is TRBV12-3 or TRBV12-4; D is unresolved. The specimen sequenced was blood. CDR3 nucleotides: TGTGCCAGCAGTTTACGGGGAGGTGGCCTTAACTATGGCTACACCTTC. Translated: CASSLRGGGLNYGYTF.